This T cell receptor beta chain was observed in a study of T cells in Graves' hyperthyroidism and ophthalmopathy (dated 2019 in TCRdb). With respect to the entire study: Peripheral blood samples were taken at the time of initial diagnosis, prior to any treatment. Whether ophthalmopathy could be predicted prospectively was tested in an independent validation cohort made up of 18 to 20 hyperthyroidism patients plus 17 patients who later progressed to ophthalmopathy. To identify TCR V-J signatures that set the groups apart, the researchers used a discovery cohort of 100 or so patients, made up of roughly 40 with Graves' ophthalmopathy and 57 with stable Graves' hyperthyroidism. The paper reports TCR Vbeta CDR3 sequencing of some 140 peripheral blood samples: some 44 ophthalmopathy, fewer than 80 hyperthyroidism and approximately 17 progressor patients. The approximately 90 discovery patients were randomly split 7:3 into training and test sets. After blood sampling, hyperthyroidism patients were treated with methimazole at a starting dose of 30 mg daily, and ophthalmopathy patients were treated with high-dose intravenous methylprednisolone. Thyroid tissue and blood T-cell repertoires from several Graves' hyperthyroidism patients were also compared in the study.

General study outcomes and caveats: In validation, progression to ophthalmopathy was predicted by the model with 70.59% sensitivity and roughly 76% specificity, a median of 6.5 months before onset. A 13 V-J signature model separated ophthalmopathy from stable hyperthyroidism, with over 85% sensitivity and about 81% specificity in cross-validation and 80%/75% in testing. Most expanded thyroid clonotypes (frequency above 0.001) were also detected in blood, suggesting blood repertoires may reflect thyroid immune responses. Sample size was not statistically predetermined, and investigators were not blinded to group allocation.

As for this clonotype: The antigen this receptor binds is unknown. A much larger clonotype is one base distant, so this may be a read error.

CDR1 KGHSH and CDR2 LQKENI were looked up in the germline V gene. The CDR3 measures 15 amino acids from cysteine to phenylalanine. Only CDR3 DNA is held: 45 bases, read in frame from base 1. Ophthalmopathy patients had moderately to severely active disease, with a Clinical Activity Score of 3 or more, a NOSPECS grade of 4 or more, and a disease duration of less than 3 months. Patients with uncontrolled infections, other autoimmune diseases, pregnancy or lactation were excluded. Diagnoses relied on clinical symptoms, serum thyroxine and TRAb, thyroid ultrasound and orbital computed tomography. PBMCs were separated from approximately 9.9 ml of fresh peripheral blood using Ficoll-Paque density gradient centrifugation. Total RNA was extracted with Trizol reagent, and quality was checked on an Agilent 2100 Bioanalyzer. The TCR beta CDR3 regions were amplified from the RNA transcripts. The first round of RT-PCR for the TCR CDR3 was performed with the HTBI primer set and the Qiagen OneStep RT-PCR kit. Libraries were constructed in a second round of multiplex PCR, after which size selection and purification were performed. Libraries were sequenced paired-end with 100 bp reads on an Illumina HiSeq2000. In the paper's pipeline: SOAPnuke was used to process the raw data, with reads discarded if the reads contained adapters or uncalled bases, had a mean Phred below 15, or lacked an exact constant-primer or identifier match. COPE v1.2.5 was used to merge the high-quality paired reads, and each unique nucleotide sequence was defined as a clonotype. MiTCR v1.1 was used to align the clonotypes against IMGT TRBV, TRBD and TRBJ reference segments. Only V-J combinations with frequency above 0.0001, covering 99% to 99.2% of repertoires, were analysed. The TCS score was defined as F50 (clonal expansion) divided by E x V (chaos), with BLOSUM62-based TCRdist calculated between CDR3 peptides within each V-J. Welch's t-statistics and random forest reduced roughly 500 V-J features to under 15, which were used in a naive Bayes classifier (R e1071). TCRdb reran the public reads through fastp at Q25 and MiXCR, keeping productive beta chains. Rows merge per CDR3 protein into single entries with the most common DNA and genes. TCRdb's processing, not the authors' own work, is the source of the V and J calls. The sample has fewer than 450,000 distinct CDR3 sequences on record, around 15% of them singletons. The biggest ten clones account for around 27% of the sample.

The chain uses TRBV18 and TRBJ1-1, with no reliable assignment of the D segment. This clonotype originated in a man aged 50 to 59 with Graves' ophthalmopathy. The sequencing input was blood. Here the CDR3 is given as CASSSPNSRNTEAFF. The nucleotides read TGTGCCAGCTCATCACCTAACTCAAGGAACACTGAAGCTTTCTTT.